This TCR beta chain was sequenced for a study of blood T cells in healthy people across ages. General study points: Older age coincided with a roughly linear decline in TCR beta diversity per million T cells.

For this clonotype: No antigen is known for it.

For the second PCR, which ran for roughly 6 to 11 cycles, a sample-barcoded 5' primer and a J-beta primer mix were used. Template switching added a 12-random-nucleotide identifier to every cDNA molecule. Each CDR3 protein is one row after TCRdb ran MiXCR on the 5' RACE reads. The repertoire includes roughly 1.5 million distinct CDR3 sequences, approximately 42% of them detected once, and less than 5% sits in the top ten. V gave up 6 bases and J gave up 3 bases, with 11 bases separating them. The CDR3 loop spans 13 amino acids. From germline, CDR1 is MNHEY and CDR2 SMNVEV (reference sequence). The sequencing input was blood. This sequence joins TRBV27 and TRBJ1-2, with D perhaps TRBD1 (5 bases). This receptor was obtained from a woman aged 18-35 years in good health. CDR3 coding DNA: TGTGCCAGCAGACAGCGGGGGGACTATGGCTACACCTTC. It is translated as CASRQRGDYGYTF.